These T cell receptor beta chains were read from a single sample in a study of cytomegalovirus exposure and HLA in healthy donors. Assay: immunoSEQ multiplex PCR; the TCRdb copy retains only in-frame clones and omits some. The sample has about 150,000 clones; around 80% are singletons. The sequenced sample was PBMCs. These receptors all stem from a man aged 40-50 years in good health and CMV-seropositive. Each CDR3 is given with its conserved first and last residue. A D gene is named only where the DNA matches it firmly. The size of a clone is reported for some rows only, either as once, few or many, or as a class for expanded clones.

cdr3_aa: CASSLVVSGGSYEQYF
cdr3_nt: TGTGCCAGCAGCTTAGTAGTTAGCGGGGGATCCTACGAGCAGTACTTC
clone_size: .
v_call: TRBV7-9
j_call: TRBJ2-7
d_call: TRBD2

cdr3_aa: CASSLRWRRDNEQFF
cdr3_nt: TGTGCCAGCAGCTTACGATGGCGGCGGGACAATGAGCAGTTCTTC
clone_size: .
v_call: TRBV7-8
j_call: TRBJ2-1
d_call: .

cdr3_aa: CASSLRPVGTVQETQYF
cdr3_nt: TGTGCCAGCAGCTTGCGGCCCGTGGGGACAGTCCAAGAGACCCAGTACTTC
clone_size: .
v_call: TRBV11-1
j_call: TRBJ2-5
d_call: TRBD1

cdr3_aa: CASSSWLNEKLFF
cdr3_nt: TGTGCCAGCAGTTCATGGCTTAATGAAAAACTGTTTTTT
clone_size: .
v_call: TRBV6-5
j_call: TRBJ1-4
d_call: .

cdr3_aa: CASSVGRTDGYTF
cdr3_nt: TGTGCCAGCTCCGTTGGACGGACAGATGGCTACACCTTC
clone_size: few
v_call: TRBV2
j_call: TRBJ1-2
d_call: .

cdr3_aa: CASSADRWDTEAFF
cdr3_nt: TGTGCCAGTAGTGCAGACAGATGGGACACTGAAGCTTTCTTT
clone_size: .
v_call: TRBV19
j_call: TRBJ1-1
d_call: .

cdr3_aa: CASSFGSNQPQHF
cdr3_nt: TGTGCCAGCAGCTTCGGTAGCAATCAGCCCCAGCATTTT
clone_size: .
v_call: TRBV5-8
j_call: TRBJ1-5
d_call: .

cdr3_aa: CAIKGGSYEQYF
cdr3_nt: TGTGCCATCAAGGGGGGGTCCTACGAGCAGTACTTC
clone_size: .
v_call: TRBV10-3
j_call: TRBJ2-7
d_call: .

cdr3_aa: CASSLGGRGRKNTEAFF
cdr3_nt: TGTGCCAGCAGCTTAGGGGGCAGGGGGCGAAAGAACACTGAAGCTTTCTTT
clone_size: .
v_call: TRBV11-3
j_call: TRBJ1-1
d_call: TRBD1

cdr3_aa: CASSSTRLAEGNTGELFF
cdr3_nt: TGTGCCAGCAGCTCCACCCGACTAGCGGAGGGGAACACCGGGGAGCTGTTTTTT
clone_size: .
v_call: TRBV7-9
j_call: TRBJ2-2
d_call: TRBD2

cdr3_aa: CASSYRRRDYEQYF
cdr3_nt: TGTGCCAGCAGTTACCGTCGGAGGGACTACGAGCAGTACTTC
clone_size: .
v_call: TRBV6-5
j_call: TRBJ2-7
d_call: .

cdr3_aa: CASSLQSDTEAFF
cdr3_nt: TGCGCCAGCAGCTTGCAAAGCGACACTGAAGCTTTCTTT
clone_size: once
v_call: TRBV5-1
j_call: TRBJ1-1
d_call: .

cdr3_aa: CASSSMGLPGDGQPQHF
cdr3_nt: TGTGCCAGCAGCTCGATGGGACTGCCGGGGGACGGTCAGCCCCAGCATTTT
clone_size: .
v_call: TRBV7-9
j_call: TRBJ1-5
d_call: .

cdr3_aa: CASSLPGVEQYF
cdr3_nt: TGTGCCAGCAGCCTACCAGGGGTCGAGCAGTACTTC
clone_size: .
v_call: TRBV13
j_call: TRBJ2-7
d_call: .

cdr3_aa: CAWSILGRNYGYTF
cdr3_nt: TGTGCCTGGAGTATCTTGGGGCGGAACTATGGCTACACCTTC
clone_size: .
v_call: TRBV30
j_call: TRBJ1-2
d_call: .

cdr3_aa: CASSVDVGTSGREGEQFF
cdr3_nt: TGTGCCAGCAGCGTAGATGTTGGGACTAGCGGGAGGGAGGGTGAGCAGTTCTTC
clone_size: .
v_call: TRBV9
j_call: TRBJ2-1
d_call: TRBD2